The entry below gives a single T cell receptor beta chain sequence along with its context. Antigen specificity is unknown. This CDR3 comprises 13 residues. V shed 2 bases and J shed 5 bases, with 9 bases lying between them. The germline V gene has CDR1 MNHEY and CDR2 SMNVEV (reference sequence). The record originates from a study of cytomegalovirus exposure and HLA in healthy donors. Findings and limits, study-wide: Being indistinguishable, some V segments were excluded, TRBV6-2 and TRBV6-3 among them.

The PCR employed 60 Vbeta primers together with 13 Jbeta primers. TCRdb's copy holds only in-frame clones and misses some; the assay was immunoSEQ multiplex PCR. The sample lists about 180,000 clones; more than 65% were seen once. This cohort consisted of healthy bone marrow donors. The TCR originated in a girl aged 2 to 9 in good health and CMV-seropositive. This chain links TRBV27 with TRBJ1-2; TRBD1 might be the D (6 bases). Sequenced material: PBMCs. DNA of the CDR3: TGTGCCAGCAGTTTACGAGGGGGATATGGCTACACCTTC. Translated, it gives CASSLRGGYGYTF.